This TCR beta chain was documented in a study of blood T cell repertoires in COVID-19. Looking at the study overall: Specimens from acute and convalescent COVID-19 originated in the United States, Italy and Spain.

Methods used by the authors: Amplifying reference gene primers gave estimates of nucleated cell counts. Profiled with immunoSEQ multiplex PCR; TCRdb holds only in-frame clones, not every one. V and J calls and clone size are those listed in that table; D and trimming were worked out from the DNA. This sample has 150,000 to 200,000 clones, with 80% found just once. The study drew participants aged about 18 to 89 years from 20 to 30 US areas. Participants were placed into cohorts based on the clinical history they reported. The V gene's germline CDR1 is MGHDK and CDR2 SYGVNS. The V end was cut by 9 bases, the J end by 5 bases, with 23 bases between. The CDR3 runs 16 residues.

The chain recombines TRBV25-1 with TRBJ2-1, with a possible D match to TRBD1 (5 bases). What was sequenced was PBMCs or T cells enriched from blood (not recorded which). This receptor was obtained from an older woman who had recovered from COVID-19. The CDR3 spells CARPAPQDRFDNEQFF. CDR3 bases: TGTGCCAGACCGGCTCCACAGGACCGGTTTGACAATGAGCAGTTCTTC.